Below, 5 T cell receptor beta chains from the same sample are listed, as sequenced in a study of cytomegalovirus exposure and HLA in healthy donors. The primer mix had 60 Vbeta and 13 Jbeta primers. The repertoire was sequenced with immunoSEQ multiplex PCR; TCRdb's copy has only in-frame clones and lacks some. The data contain about 93,000 clones, about 66% of them singletons. Sequencing was performed on PBMCs. The receptors stem from a boy aged 5-17 years in good health and CMV-seropositive.

This clone has a handful of counts. The chain combines TRBV20-1 with TRBJ1-1; D uncertain. CDR1 DFQATT and CDR2 SNEGSKA come from the germline V gene (reference sequence). Trimming stripped 5 bases from V and 1 base from J, with 5 bases between. CDR3 size: 11 residues. CDR3 amino acids: CSARENTEAFF. The CDR3 DNA reads TGCAGTGCTCGCGAGAACACTGAAGCTTTCTTT.

CDR3 amino acids: CASSLQDSSYEQYF. DNA of the CDR3: TGTGCCAGCAGTCTACAGGACAGCTCCTACGAGCAGTACTTC. The V gene is TRBV27, the J gene TRBJ2-7; a weak D match, TRBD1 (6 bases). The CDR3 extends over 14 amino acids. The V and J ends lost 5 bases and 0 bases respectively, with 11 bases between them. Germline V gives CDR1 MNHEY, CDR2 SMNVEV (reference sequence).

This clone has only a few counts. This chain connects TRBV6-1 to TRBJ2-3, with a tentative D call TRBD2 (5 bases). The germline V gene encodes CDR1 MNHNS and CDR2 SASEGT. The CDR3 has 14 amino acids. V lost 7 bases and J 2 bases, leaving 13 bases between the germline ends. CDR3 residues: CASKVAHTTDTQYF. The DNA for the CDR3 is TGTGCCAGCAAGGTAGCGCATACCACAGATACGCAGTATTTT.

The chain joins TRBV29-1 to TRBJ2-7; TRBD2 is a possible D gene (5 bases). This CDR3 spans 12 amino acids. Deletions cut 3 bases from V and 5 bases from J, with 11 bases between. Per germline, CDR1 SQVTM and CDR2 ANQGSEA. The DNA for the CDR3 is TGCAGCGTTGATGGAGGCGGTGACGAGCAGTACTTC. This codes for CSVDGGGDEQYF.

The J gene is TRBJ1-4, the V gene TRBV4-2; a weak D match, TRBD1 (6 bases). V lost 3 bases to trimming and J lost 8 bases, with 16 bases between them. The germline gives CDR1 LGHNA, CDR2 YNFKEQ. The CDR3 has 15 amino acids. CDR3 loop: CASSHGGPELEKLFF. The CDR3, as DNA: TGTGCCAGCAGCCACGGGGGGCCGGAGCTCGAAAAACTGTTTTTT.